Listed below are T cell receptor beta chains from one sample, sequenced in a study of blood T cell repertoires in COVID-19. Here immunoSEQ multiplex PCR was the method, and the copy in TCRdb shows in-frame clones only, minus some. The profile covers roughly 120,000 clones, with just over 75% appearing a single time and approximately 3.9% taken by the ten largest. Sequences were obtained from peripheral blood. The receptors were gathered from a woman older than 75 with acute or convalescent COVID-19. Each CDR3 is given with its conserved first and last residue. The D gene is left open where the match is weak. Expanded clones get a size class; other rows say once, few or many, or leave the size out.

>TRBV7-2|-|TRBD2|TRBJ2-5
TGTGCCAGCAGCCTAGCGGGGGCAGTTGAGACCCAGTACTTC
CASSLAGAVETQYF
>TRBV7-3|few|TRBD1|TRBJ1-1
TGTGCCAGCAGGGGGACAGGAAGCACTGAAGCTTTCTTT
CASRGTGSTEAFF
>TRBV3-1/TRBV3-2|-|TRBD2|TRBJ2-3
TGTGCCAGCCGGAGACTAGCGGGGGGGACAGATACGCAGTATTTT
CASRRLAGGTDTQYF
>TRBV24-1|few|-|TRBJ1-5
TGTGCCACCAGTGATTTCGCAGGGCAGCCCCAGCATTTT
CATSDFAGQPQHF
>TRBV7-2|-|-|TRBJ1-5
TGTGCCAGCAGCTTCGCTAATAGCAATCAGCCCCAGCATTTT
CASSFANSNQPQHF
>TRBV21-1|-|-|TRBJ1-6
TGTGCCAGCAGCTCTGGGCAGGGGGGCAGTAATTCACCCCTCCACTTT
CASSSGQGGSNSPLHF
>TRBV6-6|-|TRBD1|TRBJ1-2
TGTGCCAGCAGTTACCTCCAGGGGGCGGGAGGCTACACCTTC
CASSYLQGAGGYTF
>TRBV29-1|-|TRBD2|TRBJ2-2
TGCAGCGTGGAGCGGGGGGGTAACACCGGGGAGCTGTTTTTT
CSVERGGNTGELFF
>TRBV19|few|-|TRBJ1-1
TGTGCCAGTAAAGGGGGGGGCAGGGAGAACACTGAAGCTTTCTTT
CASKGGGRENTEAFF
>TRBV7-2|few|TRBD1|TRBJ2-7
TGTGCCAGCAGCTTATATCGGACAGGGGGCTACGAGCAGTACTTC
CASSLYRTGGYEQYF
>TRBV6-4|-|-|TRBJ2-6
TGTGCCAGCGGAGGAGGCCCCTCTGGGGCCAACGTCCTGACTTTC
CASGGGPSGANVLTF
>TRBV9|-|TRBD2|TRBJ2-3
TGTGCCAGCAATCTAGCGGGGGGTGATACGCAGTATTTT
CASNLAGGDTQYF
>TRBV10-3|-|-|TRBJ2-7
TGTGCCATCAGTGAGCTACCCTACGAGCAGTACTTC
CAISELPYEQYF
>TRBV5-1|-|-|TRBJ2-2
TGCGCCAGCAGCTTGCTAGCGACGAACACCGGGGAGCTGTTTTTT
CASSLLATNTGELFF
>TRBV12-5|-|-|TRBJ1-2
TGTGCTAGTGGGCAGGGTACAGCTAACTATGGCTACACCTTC
CASGQGTANYGYTF
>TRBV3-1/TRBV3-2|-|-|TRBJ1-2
TGTGCCAGCAGCCCGTGGGGGAGGGAAGGGTCTGGCTACACCTTC
CASSPWGREGSGYTF
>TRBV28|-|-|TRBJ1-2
TGTGCCAGCAGTTTGCCAGGCGACTATGGCTACACCTTC
CASSLPGDYGYTF
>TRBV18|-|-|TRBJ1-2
TGTGCCAGCTCACCAATGTTAGAGCCAGGGAAGTCCTATGGCTACACCTTC
CASSPMLEPGKSYGYTF
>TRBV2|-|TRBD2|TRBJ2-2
TGTGCCACGGGGGGTCGACGGGAGACCGGGGAGCTGTTTTTT
CATGGRRETGELFF
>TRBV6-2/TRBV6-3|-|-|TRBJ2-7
TGTGCCAGCAGTTACTCGAGTAATGTGGCCAAGGGGGTCTACGAGCAGTACTTC
CASSYSSNVAKGVYEQYF
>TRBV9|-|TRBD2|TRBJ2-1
TGTGCCAGCAACCCTAGCGGGAACTACAATGAGCAGTTCTTC
CASNPSGNYNEQFF
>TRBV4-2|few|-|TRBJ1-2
TGTGCCAGCAGCTACCGGACAGACGGCTACACCTTC
CASSYRTDGYTF
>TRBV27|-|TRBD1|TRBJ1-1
TGTGCCAGCAGTCCTCTCCCCGGGACAGGGAGTCACACTGAAGCTTTCTTT
CASSPLPGTGSHTEAFF
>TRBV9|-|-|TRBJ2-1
TGTGCCAGCAGCGTTCCCTCGGCAGGGTCATACAATGAGCAGTTCTTC
CASSVPSAGSYNEQFF
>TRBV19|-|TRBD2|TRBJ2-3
TGTGCCAGTAGTACAGGGACTAGCGGGGGTTTGGTAGATACGCAGTATTTT
CASSTGTSGGLVDTQYF